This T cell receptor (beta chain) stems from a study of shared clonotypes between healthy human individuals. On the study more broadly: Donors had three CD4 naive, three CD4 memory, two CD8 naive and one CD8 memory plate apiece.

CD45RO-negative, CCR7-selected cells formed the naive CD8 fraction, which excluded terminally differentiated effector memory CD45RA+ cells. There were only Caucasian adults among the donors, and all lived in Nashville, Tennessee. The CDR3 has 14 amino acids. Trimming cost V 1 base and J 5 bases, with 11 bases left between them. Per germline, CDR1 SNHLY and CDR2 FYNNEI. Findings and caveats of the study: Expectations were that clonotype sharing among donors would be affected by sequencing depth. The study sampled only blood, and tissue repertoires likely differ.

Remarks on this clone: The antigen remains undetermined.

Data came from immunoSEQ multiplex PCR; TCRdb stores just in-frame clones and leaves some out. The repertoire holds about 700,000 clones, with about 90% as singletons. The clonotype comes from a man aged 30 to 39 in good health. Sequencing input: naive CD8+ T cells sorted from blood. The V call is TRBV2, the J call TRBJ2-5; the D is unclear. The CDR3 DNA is TGTGCCAGCAGTGAAGAGGTGCACGAGGAGACCCAGTACTTC. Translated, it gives CASSEEVHEETQYF.